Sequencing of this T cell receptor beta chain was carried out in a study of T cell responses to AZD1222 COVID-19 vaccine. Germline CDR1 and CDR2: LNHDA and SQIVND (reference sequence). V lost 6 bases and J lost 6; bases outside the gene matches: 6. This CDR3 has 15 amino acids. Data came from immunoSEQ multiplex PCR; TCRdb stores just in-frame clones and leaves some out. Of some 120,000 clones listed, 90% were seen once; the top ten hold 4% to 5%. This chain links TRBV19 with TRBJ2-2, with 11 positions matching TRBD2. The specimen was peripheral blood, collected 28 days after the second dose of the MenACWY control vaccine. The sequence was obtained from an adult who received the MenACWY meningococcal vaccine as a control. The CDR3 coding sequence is TGTGCCAGTAGCCAATTAGCGGGAGGGGCCGGGGAGCTGTTTTTT. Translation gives CASSQLAGGAGELFF.